This T cell receptor (beta chain) derives from a study of blood T cells in healthy people across ages. Study-level findings and limits: Unsorted PBMC input precluded a conclusive naive versus antigen-experienced comparison. Strong correlation linked observed beta diversity and percent naive T cells. Naive CD4+ cell counts and diversity both ran higher in long-lived than in aged donors.

A second PCR of 7 to 11 cycles used a sample-barcoded 5' primer and a J-beta primer mix. TCRdb re-derived calls from the 5' RACE reads in MiXCR, one entry per CDR3 protein. The profile shows around 1.5 million distinct CDR3 sequences, roughly 30% of them singletons. The CDR3 consists of 15 residues. Germline V gene lookup returns CDR1 SGHRS and CDR2 YFSETQ. Losses at the gene ends were 2 bases for V and 5 bases for J; bases not matched to a gene: 4. Regarding this clonotype: Its antigen is currently unknown.

This TCR was sampled from a woman in her twenties or thirties in good health. V and J are TRBV5-1 and TRBJ2-1; 10 nucleotides align to TRBD2. Material: blood. In DNA, the CDR3 is TGCGCCAGCAGCTTCAATCTAGCGGGAGACAATGAGCAGTTCTTC. Translation: CASSFNLAGDNEQFF.